The 23 T cell receptor beta chains listed next were all sequenced from one sample in a study of cytomegalovirus exposure and HLA in healthy donors. The study ran its PCR with 60 Vbeta and 13 Jbeta primers. The table came from immunoSEQ multiplex PCR; TCRdb's copy has only in-frame clones and leaves some out. Of approximately 100,000 clones in the sample, about 79% were seen once. Sequenced: PBMCs. The receptors originated from a female donor in good health and CMV-seropositive.

The table lists this clone with a few counts. The genes are TRBV7-9 and TRBJ2-6; D unclear. CDR1 SEHNR and CDR2 FQNEAQ come from the germline V gene (reference sequence). This CDR3 contains 15 residues. V was cut by 4 bases and J by 0 bases, with 7 bases left in between. This CDR3 reads CASSSPGSGANVLTF. The CDR3, as DNA: TGTGCCAGCAGCTCCCCAGGCTCTGGGGCCAACGTCCTGACTTTC. The full variable domain, in which reference TRBV7-9 and TRBJ2-6 provide the parts outside the CDR3, is DTGVSQNPRHKITKRGQNVTFRCDPISEHNRLYWYRQTLGQGPEFLTYFQNEAQLEKSRLLSDRFSAERPKGSFSTLEIQRTEQGDSAMYLCASSSPGSGANVLTFGAGSRLTVL.

About this clone: Because the CDR3's place on the DNA is in doubt, the DNA is left out and the CDR3 is given as listed by TCRdb. The chain has TRBV5-1 and TRBJ2-5; the table's D call, TRBD2, has no DNA check behind it. In germline, CDR1 is SGHRS, CDR2 YFSETQ. The CDR3 is 13 amino acids long, termini counted. CDR3 sequence: CASSFGPGETQYF.

The gene calls are TRBV5-1 and TRBJ2-1; 13 bases agree with TRBD2. The germline gives CDR1 SGHRS, CDR2 YFSETQ. The CDR3 totals 17 residues. The junction had 14 bases not matched to a gene; V was cut back by 8 bases and J by 6 bases. CDR3 residues: CASVGLAGEVPTNEQFF. CDR3 bases: TGCGCCAGTGTTGGACTAGCGGGAGAAGTACCAACCAATGAGCAGTTCTTC.

Details on this clone: Distinct nucleotide sequences in the sample also encode this CDR3. The V and J genes are TRBV30 and TRBJ1-3, with 7 bases identical to TRBD1. Germline V lookup: CDR1 GTSNPN, CDR2 SVGIG (reference sequence). The V segment lost 3 bases and the J segment 0 bases; nucleotides outside the gene matches: 5. This CDR3 contains 15 residues. The CDR3 DNA is TGTGCCTGGAGCCGGGACAGCGGCTCTGGAAACACCATATATTTT. This sequence encodes CAWSRDSGSGNTIYF.

CDR3 amino acids: CASSEGLAGGETQYF. The DNA of the CDR3 is TGTGCCAGCAGCGAGGGACTAGCGGGGGGAGAGACCCAGTACTTC. The V call is TRBV13, the J call TRBJ2-5; 15 nucleotides match TRBD2. CDR3 length: 15 residues. V gave up 5 bases and J gave up 4 bases; unmatched junction bases: 2. The germline CDR1 and CDR2 sequences are PRHDT and FYEKMQ (reference sequence).

The chain has TRBV5-1 and TRBJ2-2; 7 bases agree with TRBD2. The germline CDR1 and CDR2 sequences are SGHRS and YFSETQ. Trimming cost V 2 bases and J 7 bases; bases outside gene matches: 5. There are 14 residues in the CDR3. CDR3 sequence reads: CASSFPSGLGELFF. In DNA form, the CDR3 reads TGCGCCAGCAGCTTTCCTAGCGGCCTCGGGGAGCTGTTTTTT.

The J gene is TRBJ2-1, the V gene TRBV21-1; the D segment call TRBD2 is taken from the table without a DNA check. TRBV21-1 is a pseudogene locus. The CDR3 loop spans 15 amino acids. CDR3 loop: CASSVAGSSGNEQFF. The CDR3 DNA sequence: TGTGCCAGCAGCGTAGCGGGTTCTTCGGGGAATGAGCAGTTCTTC.

V usage is TRBV25-1 and J usage is TRBJ1-6; no firm D call. This CDR3 is built from 14 residues. V lost 2 bases to trimming and J lost 9 bases, with 11 bases between them. The germline V gene encodes CDR1 MGHDK and CDR2 SYGVNS. The chain's CDR3 is CASSERVGVSPLHF. The CDR3 DNA is TGTGCCAGCAGTGAACGGGTGGGAGTTTCACCCCTCCACTTT.

This sequence joins TRBV18 and TRBJ2-2; 11 nucleotides agree with TRBD1. The CDR3 length is 16 residues. J lost 5 bases, V lost 3 bases, and 5 bases had no gene match. CDR1 is KGHSH, CDR2 LQKENI, per germline. CDR3 bases: TGTGCCAGCTCACCCGGGACAGGGGGAAAGACCGGGGAGCTGTTTTTT. Translation: CASSPGTGGKTGELFF.

This clone has just one count. The J gene is TRBJ2-2, the V gene TRBV7-6; 8 nucleotides line up with TRBD1. Germline trimming cut 0 bases from V and 2 bases from J; bases unmatched to any gene: 2. Germline lookup yields CDR1 SGHVS and CDR2 FNYEAQ. This CDR3 comprises 16 residues. CDR3 nucleotides: TGTGCCAGCAGCTTAGCCAGGGGGCCAAACACCGGGGAGCTGTTTTTT. This codes for CASSLARGPNTGELFF.

The genes are TRBV7-8 and TRBJ2-3, with 8 bases fitting TRBD2. After removal of 5 bases from V and 6 bases from J, the junction contained 7 bases not matched to a gene. The CDR3 consists of 14 residues. The V gene's germline CDR1 is SGHVS and CDR2 FQNEAQ. This CDR3 is CASSPTASGDTQYF. CDR3 coding DNA: TGTGCCAGCAGCCCAACGGCTAGCGGGGATACGCAGTATTTT.

Only a few counts were recorded for this clone. This chain connects TRBV14 to TRBJ2-2; D uncertain. In germline, CDR1 is SGHDN, CDR2 FVKESK. The CDR3 totals 16 residues. The V and J ends lost 0 bases and 3 bases respectively, with 11 bases between them. CDR3 region: CASSQDRLPYTGELFF. Here the CDR3 DNA reads TGTGCCAGCAGCCAAGACCGACTCCCTTACACCGGGGAGCTGTTTTTT.

J is TRBJ1-3 and V is TRBV9; D remains ambiguous. This CDR3 has 16 amino acids. With 1 base removed from V and 0 bases from J, the gap between germline ends came to 11 bases. From germline, CDR1 is SGDLS and CDR2 YYNGEE. Here the CDR3 reads CASSVLDTSSGNTIYF. CDR3 sequence (DNA): TGTGCCAGCAGCGTACTCGACACTAGCTCTGGAAACACCATATATTTT.

The chain combines TRBV5-4 with TRBJ2-3; TRBD1 matches 7 bases. Germline V gives CDR1 SGHNT, CDR2 YYREEE (reference sequence). Unmatched junction bases numbered 3, after V lost 4 bases and J lost 4 bases. The CDR3 is made up of 13 amino acids. CDR3 DNA: TGTGCCAGCAGCCCGGACAGGTCAGATACGCAGTATTTT. This encodes CASSPDRSDTQYF.

The rearrangement uses TRBV23-1 and TRBJ1-2; 7 bases map to TRBD1. TRBV23-1 is identified as an open reading frame with a role that is uncertain. Losses at the gene ends were 4 bases for V and 2 bases for J; bases not matched to a gene: 13. CDR3 length equals 17 residues. In DNA, the CDR3 is TGCGCCAGCAGTCCGGAACGGTCAGGGGGTAACAACTATGGCTACACCTTC. Its translation is CASSPERSGGNNYGYTF.

The J gene is TRBJ2-5, the V gene TRBV29-1; D gene unclear. This CDR3 has 18 residues. Germline V gives CDR1 SQVTM, CDR2 ANQGSEA. Between the trimmed V and J ends, which lost 0 bases and 5 bases, there was a span of 25 bases. CDR3 region: CSVEDPAVQTLPGETQYF. In DNA form, the CDR3 reads TGCAGCGTTGAAGATCCGGCCGTCCAGACGCTGCCCGGGGAGACCCAGTACTTC.

The chain combines TRBV6-1 with TRBJ1-5, with TRBD1 as a possible D gene (6 bases). V was trimmed by 3 bases and J by 2 bases, leaving 14 bases between them. Germline values: CDR1 MNHNS, CDR2 SASEGT. The CDR3 runs to 16 residues. As DNA, the CDR3 is TGTGCCAGCAGTGAGAGACAGGACTTAGGCAATCAGCCCCAGCATTTT. Encoded protein: CASSERQDLGNQPQHF.

The rearrangement uses TRBV6-6 and TRBJ1-5; the D is unclear. Germline V lookup: CDR1 MNHNY, CDR2 SVGAGI (reference sequence). The CDR3 is 14 residues long. Trimming took off 6 bases at V and 5 bases at J, with 14 bases between the two ends. The CDR3 coding sequence is TGTGCCAGCAGCTCTCGGGAGGGCTATCAGCCCCAGCATTTT. Protein sequence: CASSSREGYQPQHF.

This clone was recorded a few times. The CDR3 spells CASSLGTVGRVSSYNEQFF. CDR3 DNA: TGTGCCAGCAGCTTAGGGACGGTCGGGAGGGTTAGCTCCTACAATGAGCAGTTCTTC. The chain employs TRBV7-9 and TRBJ2-1, with 8 bases identical to TRBD2. From germline, CDR1 is SEHNR and CDR2 FQNEAQ (reference sequence). The CDR3 contains 19 residues. The V gene end was trimmed by 1 base and the J gene end by 0 bases; junction bases not matched to a gene: 11.

The V call is TRBV30, the J call TRBJ1-2, with D perhaps TRBD1 (6 bases). Germline assignment: CDR1 GTSNPN and CDR2 SVGIG (reference sequence). The CDR3 extends over 16 amino acids. V lost 3 bases and J lost 0, with 17 bases in between. CDR3 region: CAWRGDRIKANYGYTF. For the CDR3, the DNA is TGTGCCTGGAGGGGCGACAGGATCAAAGCTAACTATGGCTACACCTTC.

With regard to this clone: Within the sample, other DNA sequences also encode this same CDR3. The V and J genes are TRBV5-1 and TRBJ1-4, with D possibly TRBD1 on 5 matching bases. Trimming shortened V by 0 bases and J by 7 bases, and 10 bases separated the two germline ends. The CDR3 runs to 14 residues. The germline CDR1 and CDR2 sequences are SGHRS and YFSETQ. CDR3 nucleotide sequence: TGCGCCAGCAGCTTGGATAGGGGAGGTGAAAAACTGTTTTTT. Amino acid sequence: CASSLDRGGEKLFF.

The chain is built from TRBV6-4 and TRBJ2-3; TRBD2 is a possible D gene (6 bases). From germline, CDR1 is MRHNA and CDR2 SNTAGT. This CDR3 has 15 residues. V gave up 2 bases and J gave up 4 bases, with 13 bases separating them. The CDR3: CASSDRGTSPDTQYF. CDR3 DNA sequence: TGTGCCAGCAGTGACCGCGGGACCTCCCCAGATACGCAGTATTTT.

V usage is TRBV4-1 and J usage is TRBJ2-2, with 9 bases identical to TRBD1. CDR1 and CDR2 from the germline V gene are MGHRA and YSYEKL. The CDR3 extends over 17 amino acids. Germline trimming cut 2 bases from V and 3 bases from J; bases unmatched to any gene: 7. The CDR3 DNA reads TGCGCCAGCAGCCAACGGAGGGGACAGGGCGACACCGGGGAGCTGTTTTTT. Amino acid sequence: CASSQRRGQGDTGELFF.